This T cell receptor (beta chain) was retrieved from a study of identical twins (dated by TCRdb to about 2016). About the study as a whole: To test whether fetal clonotypes persist, the study used deep sequencing on TCR alpha and beta repertoires from monozygotic twins, unrelated adults of various ages, and cord blood. To rule out contamination, the twin experiments were replicated at different times with different library preparation protocols. Study-level results and caveats: Zero-insertion analyses could be partly confounded by invariant T cells such as MAIT and iNKT, though diverse VJ usage argued against such confounding for most clonotypes. Out-of-frame TCR alpha sharing in monozygotic twins was systematically underestimated by recombination models, whereas sharing between unrelated individuals was in agreement with the recombination models. Because the same donors could not be followed over many years, the conclusions relied on cross-sectional statistical analysis. Compared with coincidental sharing between unrelated individuals, out-of-frame TCR alpha sequences shared between twins had an excess of sequences with low generation probability. Fewer insertions were carried by abundant cord blood beta clonotypes; a weaker similar trend was observed in young adult naive repertoires, while no such trend was observed in memory repertoires. A weaker excess of twin sharing was found in beta out-of-frame sequences because the signal-to-noise ratio was lowered by fewer shared sequences.

Receptor libraries were prepared by 5' RACE. These reads were obtained on an Illumina HiSeq 2000. A universal primer binding site was introduced by template switching, and a unique molecular identifier was present in the final cDNA, enabling accurate counting of TCR cDNA molecules. Specific primers in the conserved constant-segment region were used to synthesize first-strand cDNA for the TCR alpha and beta chains. Each cDNA library was double barcoded, with a SMART-Mk sample barcode plus Illumina barcodes, to control for contamination. Two successive PCR steps introduced TruSeq adapter sequences along with Illumina sample barcodes. The TCR alpha and beta cDNA libraries were sequenced on the Illumina HiSeq platform using custom primers. As for the original processing: Raw reads were processed with MiGEC to extract unique molecular identifiers, and MiXCR was used to determine CDR3 positions. Recombination models were inferred per individual with the repgenHMM and IGoR tools using an EM algorithm. Shared clonotypes were analyzed with the tcR package in R, and sharing was normalized by the product of cloneset sizes. Out-of-frame nonproductive sequences were analyzed to study raw recombination free of thymic and clonal selection effects. The raw public reads went through TCRdb reprocessing: fastp at Q25, MiXCR clone calling, in-frame beta chains kept. Every distinct CDR3 protein forms one entry, paired with its most common genes and DNA. TCRdb, rather than the study authors, made the V and J calls. For this sample there are 200,000 to 250,000 distinct CDR3 sequences; approximately 7.1% appear just once. The top ten clonotypes cover more than 14% of the sample.

Only healthy Caucasian donors were included. The twin cohort consisted of three pairs of female monozygotic twins, all aged about 18 to 29 years. Positive isolation kits from Invitrogen were used to isolate the CD4+ and CD8+ T cell populations. This clonotype was seen repeatedly, ten times or more. Its binding antigen is unknown. The record has no base qualities; no much larger clone is one base away. In the germline V gene, CDR1 corresponds to SGHDT and CDR2 to YYEEEE. The CDR3 goes from the cysteine to the phenylalanine over 14 residues. Of the read, only the CDR3 DNA is kept; its 42 bases are in frame from base 1. Relative to germline, V is 0 bases shorter and J is 1 base shorter, with 7 bases between their ends. A further study also used this sample, focusing on T cells expressing NK-cell markers. The second study, in turn, reports: Three sorted T-cell subsets (CD3+CD56+NKG2C+, CD3+CD56+NKG2C- and CD3+CD56-NKG2C+) from roughly 8 donors had their TCR beta-chain repertoires profiled. Among the eight sequenced donors, only one was HCMV-seronegative, while the other seven were HCMV-seropositive. To restrict sorting to alphabetaTCR-expressing T cells, an anti-gammadeltaTCR antibody was added in several experiments. In 5 to 7 donors, the dominant CD3+CD56+NKG2C+ clonotypes ranked among the top 10 CD8+ clonotypes, making up 1.0-7.0% of CD8+ T cells. Those dominant clonotypes were again the most abundant among CD3+CD56-NKG2C+ cells in a few donors, at roughly 28.3-60.1%. Whether the expanded NKG2C-expressing T cell clones were specific for HCMV antigens was left unclear. Randomly selected healthy volunteers, three men and five women, were used as the eight sequenced donors. A commercial ELISA kit detecting HCMV-specific IgG in serum was used to determine HCMV serostatus. MIGEC handled demultiplexing of the reads and grouping by UMI, while MiTCR was used to assemble and quantify clonotypes. To exclude erroneous sequences, only TCR cDNA sequences supported by at least two reads were retained. Downstream repertoire analysis used the tcR package, and clonotypes were matched across fractions by CDR3 nucleotide sequence plus V segment. VDJmatch was used to annotate antigen specificity against VDJdb, with one amino acid substitution in CDR3 allowed.

The sequenced material came from CD8+ T cells sorted from blood. In this chain, TRBV5-6 is recombined with TRBJ1-1; the D gene lacks a confident call. This TCR was sampled from a woman aged 18-29 years in good health. Read as DNA, the sequence is TGTGCCAGCAGCTTGGGGGTTGGGAACACTGAAGCTTTCTTT. Its protein product is CASSLGVGNTEAFF.